This T cell receptor (beta chain) is drawn from a study of a mutant IDH1 vaccine in newly diagnosed glioma. Indicated time point: baseline, week 1 (first vaccination visit). Treatment noted: pre-vaccination baseline after standard-of-care therapy. Profiled with immunoSEQ multiplex PCR; TCRdb holds only in-frame clones, not every one. Of some 70,000 clones listed, roughly 78% are singletons. This CDR3 has 13 amino acids. CDR1 is SQVTM, CDR2 ANQGSEA, per germline. V gave up 7 bases and J gave up 8 bases; unmatched junction bases: 11. This chain connects TRBV29-1 to TRBJ2-1; 7 nucleotides line up with TRBD1. Material: PBMCs, obtained from a glioma patient treated with radiotherapy, temozolomide or both. The receptor was derived from a man between 50 and 59 years old with glioma. CDR3 DNA sequence: TGCAGCGCCGATCAACAGGGGAGCGATGAGCAGTTCTTC. Amino acids: CSADQQGSDEQFF.